This T cell receptor beta chain is from a study of T cell clonality in common variable immunodeficiency. Findings of the study overall: TCRbeta clonality was increased in CVID versus healthy controls. The cause of increased CVID clonality remains unclear without subpopulation sequencing.

At least ten counts were recorded for this clone. As yet, its antigen is unknown. Sequencing ends 3 residues short of the CDR3 end; the germline J gene provides the rest. In germline, CDR1 is SNHLY, CDR2 FYNNEI. There are 14 residues in the CDR3. Trimming pared 0 bases from V and 8 bases from J, leaving 12 bases between. Some clones are missing from TCRdb's copy, which holds only in-frame ones; the method was immunoSEQ multiplex PCR. The table records tens of thousands of clones without singletons, the ten largest covering around 4.6%. The sequenced sample was peripheral blood mononuclear cells. The J gene is TRBJ2-3, the V gene TRBV2; D call uncertain. This receptor was taken from a person between 18 and 70 years old in good health. The part of the CDR3 DNA that was read is TGTGCCAGCAGTGAAGCGGCGGCGCAAAGTACG. Amino acid sequence: CASSEAAAQST. The complete CDR3 protein is CASSEAAAQSTQYF.